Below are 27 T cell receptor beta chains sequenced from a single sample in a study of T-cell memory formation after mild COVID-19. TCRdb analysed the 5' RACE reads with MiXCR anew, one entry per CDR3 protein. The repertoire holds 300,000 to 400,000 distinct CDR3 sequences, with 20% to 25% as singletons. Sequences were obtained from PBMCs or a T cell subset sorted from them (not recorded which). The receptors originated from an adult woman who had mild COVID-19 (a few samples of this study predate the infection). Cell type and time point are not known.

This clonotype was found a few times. Here the CDR3 DNA reads TGTGCCAGCAGCTTGATCGGTGCCACAGATACGCAGTATTTT. Translation: CASSLIGATDTQYF. This sequence joins TRBV7-9 and TRBJ2-3, with D unclear. There are 14 residues in the CDR3. V was pared by 3 bases and J by 2 bases, with 9 bases between. CDR1 is SEHNR, CDR2 FQNEAQ, per germline (reference sequence).

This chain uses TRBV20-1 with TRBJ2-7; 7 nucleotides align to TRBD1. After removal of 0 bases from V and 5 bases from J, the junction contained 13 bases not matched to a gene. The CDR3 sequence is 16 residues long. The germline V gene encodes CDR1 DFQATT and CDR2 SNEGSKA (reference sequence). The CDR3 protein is CSARDYRDSDPNEQYF. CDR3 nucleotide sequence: TGCAGTGCTAGAGATTACCGGGACAGCGACCCCAACGAGCAGTACTTC.

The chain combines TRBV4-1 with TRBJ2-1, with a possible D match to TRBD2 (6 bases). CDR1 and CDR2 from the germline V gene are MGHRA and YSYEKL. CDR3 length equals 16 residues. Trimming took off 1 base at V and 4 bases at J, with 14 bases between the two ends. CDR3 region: CASSQVPRLEYNEQFF. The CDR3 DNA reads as TGCGCCAGCAGCCAAGTTCCGAGACTAGAATACAATGAGCAGTTCTTC.

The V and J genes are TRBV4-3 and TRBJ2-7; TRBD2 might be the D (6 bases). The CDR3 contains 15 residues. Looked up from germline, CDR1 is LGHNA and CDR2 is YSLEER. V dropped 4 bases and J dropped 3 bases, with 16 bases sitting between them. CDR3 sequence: CASSLRDEGHYEQYF. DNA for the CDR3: TGCGCCAGCAGCCTGCGGGACGAGGGGCACTACGAGCAGTACTTC.

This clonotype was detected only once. The chain's CDR3 is CATSRPGSEQFF. The CDR3 nucleotides are TGTGCCACCAGCAGGCCGGGGAGTGAGCAGTTCTTC. This rearrangement joins TRBV15 to TRBJ2-1; a possible D gene is TRBD2 (5 bases). V lost 3 bases and J 9 bases, leaving 9 bases between the germline ends. This CDR3 comprises 12 residues. Germline CDR1 LNHNV, CDR2 YYDKDF (reference sequence).

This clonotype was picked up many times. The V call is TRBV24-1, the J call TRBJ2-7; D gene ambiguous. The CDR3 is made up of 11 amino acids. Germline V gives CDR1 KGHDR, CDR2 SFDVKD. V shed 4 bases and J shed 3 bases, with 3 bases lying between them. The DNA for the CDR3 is TGTGCCACCAGTGACAGCTACGAGCAGTACTTC. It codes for CATSDSYEQYF.

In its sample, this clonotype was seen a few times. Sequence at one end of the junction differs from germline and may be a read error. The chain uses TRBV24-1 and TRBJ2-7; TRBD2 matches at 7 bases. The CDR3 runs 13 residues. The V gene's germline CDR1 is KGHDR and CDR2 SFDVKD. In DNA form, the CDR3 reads TGTGCCACCAGTGGCGGGAGCTCCAACGAGCAGTACTTC. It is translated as CATSGGSSNEQYF.

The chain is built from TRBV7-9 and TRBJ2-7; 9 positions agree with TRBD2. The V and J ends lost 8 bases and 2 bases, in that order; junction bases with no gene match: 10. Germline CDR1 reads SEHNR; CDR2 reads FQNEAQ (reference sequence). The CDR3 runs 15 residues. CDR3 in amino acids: CASSTGRGGPYEQYF. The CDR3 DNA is TGTGCCAGCTCCACCGGGCGGGGGGGGCCCTACGAGCAGTACTTC. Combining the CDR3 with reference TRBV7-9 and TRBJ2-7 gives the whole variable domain DTGVSQNPRHKITKRGQNVTFRCDPISEHNRLYWYRQTLGQGPEFLTYFQNEAQLEKSRLLSDRFSAERPKGSFSTLEIQRTEQGDSAMYLCASSTGRGGPYEQYFGPGTRLTVT.

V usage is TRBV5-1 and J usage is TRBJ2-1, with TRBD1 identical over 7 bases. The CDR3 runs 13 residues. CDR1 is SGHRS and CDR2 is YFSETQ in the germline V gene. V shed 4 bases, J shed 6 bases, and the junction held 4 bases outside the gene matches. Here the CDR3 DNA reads TGCGCCAGCAGCCTGGGACAGTCCAATGAGCAGTTCTTC. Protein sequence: CASSLGQSNEQFF.

CDR3 amino acids: CATGGDPSRSPLHF. The CDR3 DNA is TGTGCCACTGGAGGGGATCCCTCCCGTTCACCCCTCCACTTT. The chain couples TRBV6-5 to TRBJ1-6; D might be TRBD1 (5 bases). Germline V gene sequence: CDR1 MNHEY, CDR2 SVGAGI. This CDR3 is 14 amino acids long. The germline V and J ends were trimmed by 10 bases and 9 bases, with 19 bases remaining between them.

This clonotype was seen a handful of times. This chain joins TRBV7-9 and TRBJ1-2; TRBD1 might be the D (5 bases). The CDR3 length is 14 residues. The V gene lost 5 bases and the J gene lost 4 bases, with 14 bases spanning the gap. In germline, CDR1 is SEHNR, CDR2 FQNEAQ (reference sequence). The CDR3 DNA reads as TGTGCCAGCAGCCCCGTCCGGGACCTCTATGGCTACACCTTC. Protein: CASSPVRDLYGYTF. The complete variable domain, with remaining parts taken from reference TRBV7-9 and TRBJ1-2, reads DTGVSQNPRHKITKRGQNVTFRCDPISEHNRLYWYRQTLGQGPEFLTYFQNEAQLEKSRLLSDRFSAERPKGSFSTLEIQRTEQGDSAMYLCASSPVRDLYGYTFGSGTRLTVV.

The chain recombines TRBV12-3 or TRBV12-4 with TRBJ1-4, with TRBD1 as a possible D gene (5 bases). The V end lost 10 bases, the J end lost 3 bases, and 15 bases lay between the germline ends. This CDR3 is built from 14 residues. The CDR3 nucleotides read TGTGCCACCCAAGAGACGGGGCCTAATGAAAAACTGTTTTTT. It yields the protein CATQETGPNEKLFF.

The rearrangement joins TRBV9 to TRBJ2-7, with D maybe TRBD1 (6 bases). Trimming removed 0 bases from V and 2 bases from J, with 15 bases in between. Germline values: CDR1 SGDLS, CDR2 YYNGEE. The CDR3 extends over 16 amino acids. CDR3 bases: TGTGCCAGCAGCGTAGGAGTCAGGGGCCGAACCTACGAGCAGTACTTC. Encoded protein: CASSVGVRGRTYEQYF.

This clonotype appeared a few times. CDR3 in amino acids: CASSLWGEETQYF. The CDR3 region has the DNA TGCGCCAGCAGCTTGTGGGGGGAAGAGACCCAGTACTTC. The rearrangement uses TRBV5-1 and TRBJ2-5; maybe TRBD2 (6 bases). Germline V gene data show CDR1 as SGHRS and CDR2 as YFSETQ. This CDR3 spans 13 amino acids. Between the trimmed V and J ends, which lost 1 base and 3 bases, there was a span of 7 bases.

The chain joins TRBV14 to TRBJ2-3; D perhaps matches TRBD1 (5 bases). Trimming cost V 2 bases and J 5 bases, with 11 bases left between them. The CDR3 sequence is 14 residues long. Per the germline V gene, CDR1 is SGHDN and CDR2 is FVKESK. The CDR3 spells CASSQQGIGDTQYF. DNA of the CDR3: TGTGCCAGCAGCCAACAGGGTATCGGAGATACGCAGTATTTT.

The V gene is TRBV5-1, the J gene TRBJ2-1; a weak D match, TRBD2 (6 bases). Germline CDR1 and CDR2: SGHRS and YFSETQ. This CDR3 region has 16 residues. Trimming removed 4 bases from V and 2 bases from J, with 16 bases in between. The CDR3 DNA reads TGCGCCAGCAGCGGGGGGATGGGTGAGGCCTACAATGAGCAGTTCTTC. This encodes CASSGGMGEAYNEQFF.

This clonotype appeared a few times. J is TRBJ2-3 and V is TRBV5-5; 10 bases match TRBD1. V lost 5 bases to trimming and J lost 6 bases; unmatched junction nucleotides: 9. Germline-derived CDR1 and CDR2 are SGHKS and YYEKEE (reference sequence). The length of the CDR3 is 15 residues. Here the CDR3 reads CASRTRDRGRDTQYF. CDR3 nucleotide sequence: TGTGCCAGCAGGACGAGGGACAGGGGACGGGATACGCAGTATTTT.

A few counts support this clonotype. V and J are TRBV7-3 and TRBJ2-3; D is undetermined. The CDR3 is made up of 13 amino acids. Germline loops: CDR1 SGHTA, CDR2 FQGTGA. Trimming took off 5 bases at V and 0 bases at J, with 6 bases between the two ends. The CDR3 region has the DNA TGTGCCAGCAGCCTGATTAGCACAGATACGCAGTATTTT. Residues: CASSLISTDTQYF.

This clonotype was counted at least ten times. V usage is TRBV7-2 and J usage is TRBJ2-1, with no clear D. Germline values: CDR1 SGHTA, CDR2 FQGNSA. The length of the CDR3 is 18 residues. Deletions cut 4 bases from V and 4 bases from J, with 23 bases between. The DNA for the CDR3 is TGTGCCAGCAGCTCTGGCTTGGGGATCGGGCCTAGGTACAATGAGCAGTTCTTC. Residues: CASSSGLGIGPRYNEQFF. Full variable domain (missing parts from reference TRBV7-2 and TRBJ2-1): GAGVSQSPSNKVTEKGKDVELRCDPISGHTALYWYRQSLGQGLEFLIYFQGNSAPDKSGLPSDRFSAERTGGSVSTLTIQRTQQEDSAVYLCASSSGLGIGPRYNEQFFGPGTRLTVL.

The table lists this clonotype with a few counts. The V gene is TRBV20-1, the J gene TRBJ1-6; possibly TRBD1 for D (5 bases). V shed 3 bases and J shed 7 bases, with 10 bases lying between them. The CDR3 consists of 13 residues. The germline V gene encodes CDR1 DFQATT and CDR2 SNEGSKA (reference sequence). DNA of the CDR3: TGCAGTGCTAGGAGGGGAAACAATTCACCCCTCCACTTT. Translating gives CSARRGNNSPLHF.

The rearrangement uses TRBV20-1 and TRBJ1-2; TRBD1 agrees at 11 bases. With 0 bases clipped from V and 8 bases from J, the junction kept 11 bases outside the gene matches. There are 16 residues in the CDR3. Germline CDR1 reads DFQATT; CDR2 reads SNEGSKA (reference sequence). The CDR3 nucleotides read TGCAGTGCTAGAGATCAGGACAGGGGGCTAAGAGAGGGCTACACCTTC. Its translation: CSARDQDRGLREGYTF.

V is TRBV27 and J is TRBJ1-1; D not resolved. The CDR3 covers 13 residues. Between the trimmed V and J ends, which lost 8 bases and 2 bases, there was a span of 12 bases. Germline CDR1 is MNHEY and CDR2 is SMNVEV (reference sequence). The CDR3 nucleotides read TGTGCCAGCGGTGTTGTGGAAAACACTGAAGCTTTCTTT. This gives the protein CASGVVENTEAFF.

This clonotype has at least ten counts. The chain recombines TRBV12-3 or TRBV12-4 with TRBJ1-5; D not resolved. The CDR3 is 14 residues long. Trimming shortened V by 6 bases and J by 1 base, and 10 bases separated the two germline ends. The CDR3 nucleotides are TGTGCCAGCAGCCTGGGTGGCAGCAATCAGCCCCAGCATTTT. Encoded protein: CASSLGGSNQPQHF.

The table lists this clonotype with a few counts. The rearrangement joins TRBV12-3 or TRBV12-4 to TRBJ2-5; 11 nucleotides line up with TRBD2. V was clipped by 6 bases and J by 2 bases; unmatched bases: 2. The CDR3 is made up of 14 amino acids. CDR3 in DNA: TGTGCCAGCAGGGGACTAGCGGTACAAGAGACCCAGTACTTC. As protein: CASRGLAVQETQYF.

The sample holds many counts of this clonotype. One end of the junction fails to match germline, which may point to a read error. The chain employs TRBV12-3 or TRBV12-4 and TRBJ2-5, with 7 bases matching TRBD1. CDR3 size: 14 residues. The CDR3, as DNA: TGCGCCAGCAGCTCGGGACAGCCACAGGAGACCCAGTACTTC. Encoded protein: CASSSGQPQETQYF.

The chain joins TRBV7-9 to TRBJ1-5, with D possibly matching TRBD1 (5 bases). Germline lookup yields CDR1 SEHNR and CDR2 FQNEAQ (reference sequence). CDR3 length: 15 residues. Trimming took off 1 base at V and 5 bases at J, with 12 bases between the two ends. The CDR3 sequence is CASSLGGRDHQPQHF. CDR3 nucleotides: TGTGCCAGCAGCTTAGGGGGCAGGGACCATCAGCCCCAGCATTTT.

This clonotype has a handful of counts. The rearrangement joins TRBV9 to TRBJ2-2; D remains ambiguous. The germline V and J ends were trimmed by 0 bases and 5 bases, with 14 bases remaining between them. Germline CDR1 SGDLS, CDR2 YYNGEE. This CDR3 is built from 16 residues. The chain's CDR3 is CASSVGHGVRTGELFF. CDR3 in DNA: TGTGCCAGCAGCGTAGGACATGGGGTGAGGACCGGGGAGCTGTTTTTT.